Listed below are T cell receptor beta chains from one sample, sequenced in a study of T cells in Graves' hyperthyroidism and ophthalmopathy. TCRdb re-analysed the multiplex PCR reads in MiXCR, keeping a single row per CDR3 protein. The sample records some 490,000 distinct CDR3 sequences, approximately 23% being singletons. Sequencing was done on a sample of blood. The receptors were gathered from a woman in her seventies with Graves' ophthalmopathy. CDR3s include the opening cysteine and the closing phenylalanine or tryptophan. D genes are given only for firm matches. Size tells how often a clone was seen (once, few, many) or the class of an expanded clone, and some rows leave it out.

clone size: many; V gene: TRBV28; D gene: TRBD1; J gene: TRBJ1-2; CDR3 protein: CASSLGTGDGYTF; CDR3 DNA: TGTGCCAGCAGTCTGGGGACAGGGGATGGCTACACCTTC
clone size: .; V gene: TRBV14; D gene: .; J gene: TRBJ2-2; CDR3 protein: CASSQEYGTGELFF; CDR3 DNA: TGTGCCAGCAGCCAAGAATACGGAACCGGGGAGCTGTTTTTT
clone size: .; V gene: TRBV7-2; D gene: TRBD2; J gene: TRBJ2-3; CDR3 protein: CASSLVSWTSVPDTQYF; CDR3 DNA: TGTGCCAGCAGCTTAGTGTCGTGGACTAGCGTCCCAGATACGCAGTATTTT
clone size: .; V gene: TRBV5-1; D gene: TRBD1; J gene: TRBJ2-5; CDR3 protein: CASSPDRVGQETQYF; CDR3 DNA: TGCGCCAGCAGCCCAGACAGGGTTGGGCAAGAGACCCAGTACTTC
clone size: .; V gene: TRBV9; D gene: .; J gene: TRBJ2-7; CDR3 protein: CASSAGIYYEQYF; CDR3 DNA: TGTGCCAGCAGCGCCGGGATTTACTACGAGCAGTACTTC
clone size: .; V gene: TRBV7-9; D gene: .; J gene: TRBJ2-5; CDR3 protein: CASSLAGNEETQYF; CDR3 DNA: TGTGCCAGCAGCTTAGCAGGGAACGAAGAGACCCAGTACTTC
clone size: few; V gene: TRBV5-6; D gene: TRBD1; J gene: TRBJ1-2; CDR3 protein: CASRGQGAGNYGYTF; CDR3 DNA: TGTGCCAGCAGGGGACAGGGGGCAGGGAACTATGGCTACACCTTC
clone size: many; V gene: TRBV12-3/TRBV12-4; D gene: .; J gene: TRBJ2-5; CDR3 protein: CASSLRGTQYF; CDR3 DNA: TGTGCCAGCAGTTTAAGGGGGACCCAGTACTTC
clone size: many; V gene: TRBV28; D gene: .; J gene: TRBJ1-1; CDR3 protein: CASSRGTSLEAFF; CDR3 DNA: TGTGCCAGCAGCCGTGGGACATCTTTAGAAGCTTTCTTT
clone size: .; V gene: TRBV20-1; D gene: TRBD1; J gene: TRBJ2-1; CDR3 protein: CSASGTGDNEQFF; CDR3 DNA: TGCAGTGCTAGCGGGACAGGAGACAATGAGCAGTTCTTC
clone size: few; V gene: TRBV29-1; D gene: .; J gene: TRBJ2-3; CDR3 protein: CSVEDSESSRDTQYF; CDR3 DNA: TGCAGCGTTGAAGACAGTGAGTCTAGCAGGGATACGCAGTATTTT
clone size: .; V gene: TRBV5-1; D gene: TRBD1; J gene: TRBJ1-1; CDR3 protein: CASSLGTGVGTEAFF; CDR3 DNA: TGCGCCAGCAGCTTGGGTACAGGGGTGGGCACTGAAGCTTTCTTT
clone size: few; V gene: TRBV6-1; D gene: .; J gene: TRBJ1-5; CDR3 protein: CASSEDQPQHF; CDR3 DNA: TGTGCCAGCAGTGAAGATCAGCCCCAGCATTTT
clone size: few; V gene: TRBV4-2; D gene: .; J gene: TRBJ1-1; CDR3 protein: CASSQDRHRAANTEAFF; CDR3 DNA: TGTGCCAGCAGCCAAGATCGACATAGGGCAGCGAACACTGAAGCTTTCTTT
clone size: many; V gene: TRBV28; D gene: .; J gene: TRBJ2-6; CDR3 protein: CASRDKSSGANVLTF; CDR3 DNA: TGTGCCAGCAGGGACAAGTCGTCTGGGGCCAACGTCCTGACTTTC
clone size: .; V gene: TRBV5-1; D gene: .; J gene: TRBJ2-4; CDR3 protein: CASSLNPLGTLAKNIQYF; CDR3 DNA: TGCGCCAGCAGCCTCAACCCTCTGGGAACCTTAGCCAAAAACATTCAGTACTTC
clone size: .; V gene: TRBV19; D gene: TRBD1; J gene: TRBJ2-7; CDR3 protein: CASSIEGTAEQYF; CDR3 DNA: TGTGCCAGTAGTATAGAAGGGACAGCCGAGCAGTACTTC
clone size: .; V gene: TRBV10-2; D gene: TRBD1; J gene: TRBJ2-7; CDR3 protein: CASMRDRGFEQYF; CDR3 DNA: TGCGCCAGCATGCGGGACAGGGGTTTTGAGCAGTACTTC
clone size: .; V gene: TRBV15; D gene: .; J gene: TRBJ2-2; CDR3 protein: CATRTLSGELFF; CDR3 DNA: TGTGCCACCAGGACACTATCCGGGGAGCTGTTTTTT
clone size: few; V gene: TRBV20-1; D gene: .; J gene: TRBJ1-1; CDR3 protein: CSAKGSGPTEAFF; CDR3 DNA: TGCAGTGCAAAGGGGTCAGGGCCCACTGAAGCTTTCTTT
clone size: few; V gene: TRBV10-3; D gene: .; J gene: TRBJ2-7; CDR3 protein: CAISQTASYEQCF; CDR3 DNA: TGTGCCATCAGTCAGACGGCCTCCTACGAGCAGTGCTTC
clone size: many; V gene: TRBV6-2/TRBV6-3; D gene: .; J gene: TRBJ2-7; CDR3 protein: CASNRPDFGPSYEQYF; CDR3 DNA: TGTGCCAGCAATCGCCCCGACTTCGGTCCCTCCTACGAGCAGTACTTC
clone size: .; V gene: TRBV12-3/TRBV12-4; D gene: .; J gene: TRBJ1-3; CDR3 protein: CASSLDPGSGNTIYF; CDR3 DNA: TGTGCCAGCAGTTTAGACCCAGGCTCTGGAAACACCATATATTTT
clone size: few; V gene: TRBV2; D gene: .; J gene: TRBJ2-5; CDR3 protein: CASIRSLETQYF; CDR3 DNA: TGTGCCAGCATCCGAAGCTTAGAGACCCAGTACTTC
clone size: few; V gene: TRBV19; D gene: .; J gene: TRBJ2-6; CDR3 protein: CATDPGTSNVLTF; CDR3 DNA: TGTGCCACGGATCCCGGGACTTCCAACGTCCTGACTTTC
clone size: .; V gene: TRBV18; D gene: TRBD2; J gene: TRBJ2-1; CDR3 protein: CASSTGLAGGIEQFF; CDR3 DNA: TGTGCCAGCTCAACGGGACTAGCGGGAGGCATTGAGCAGTTCTTC
clone size: .; V gene: TRBV6-1; D gene: TRBD2; J gene: TRBJ2-1; CDR3 protein: CASSRPGGGPLNEQFF; CDR3 DNA: TGTGCCAGCAGCCGGCCGGGGGGAGGGCCCCTCAATGAGCAGTTCTTC
clone size: .; V gene: TRBV13; D gene: .; J gene: TRBJ1-1; CDR3 protein: CASSAGTITEAFF; CDR3 DNA: TGTGCCAGCAGCGCCGGGACAATAACTGAAGCTTTCTTT
clone size: few; V gene: TRBV5-1; D gene: .; J gene: TRBJ2-7; CDR3 protein: CASSLSPNRYGEQYF; CDR3 DNA: TGCGCCAGCAGCTTGTCTCCAAACAGGTATGGGGAGCAGTACTTC
clone size: .; V gene: TRBV24-1; D gene: TRBD2; J gene: TRBJ2-7; CDR3 protein: CATSDVSGSTYEQYF; CDR3 DNA: TGTGCCACCAGTGATGTCAGCGGGAGCACGTACGAGCAGTACTTC
clone size: .; V gene: TRBV11-2; D gene: TRBD1; J gene: TRBJ1-1; CDR3 protein: CASSLEQGADTEAFF; CDR3 DNA: TGTGCCAGCAGCTTAGAACAGGGGGCCGACACTGAAGCTTTCTTT
clone size: many; V gene: TRBV2; D gene: .; J gene: TRBJ1-4; CDR3 protein: CASSSQLREKLFF; CDR3 DNA: TGTGCCAGCAGTTCCCAGCTGAGGGAAAAACTGTTTTTT
clone size: many; V gene: TRBV2; D gene: TRBD1; J gene: TRBJ2-7; CDR3 protein: CASSFYRGTYEQYF; CDR3 DNA: TGTGCCAGCAGCTTCTACAGGGGAACCTACGAGCAGTACTTC
clone size: many; V gene: TRBV11-2; D gene: TRBD1; J gene: TRBJ1-1; CDR3 protein: CASSRTGASNTEAFF; CDR3 DNA: TGTGCCAGCAGCCGTACAGGGGCTTCAAACACTGAAGCTTTCTTT
clone size: few; V gene: TRBV24-1; D gene: TRBD2; J gene: TRBJ2-5; CDR3 protein: CATSDLLAGGVETQYF; CDR3 DNA: TGTGCCACCAGTGACCTACTAGCGGGAGGGGTCGAGACCCAGTACTTC
clone size: .; V gene: TRBV5-4; D gene: TRBD1; J gene: TRBJ1-1; CDR3 protein: CASSPGTGWDTEAFF; CDR3 DNA: TGTGCCAGCAGCCCAGGGACAGGGTGGGACACTGAAGCTTTCTTT
clone size: .; V gene: TRBV7-9; D gene: .; J gene: TRBJ1-1; CDR3 protein: CASSLFDTEAFF; CDR3 DNA: TGTGCCAGCAGCTTATTTGACACTGAAGCTTTCTTT
clone size: few; V gene: TRBV7-6; D gene: TRBD2; J gene: TRBJ2-1; CDR3 protein: CASSLDPFGGRAGNEQFF; CDR3 DNA: TGTGCCAGCAGCTTAGACCCCTTTGGCGGGAGGGCCGGTAATGAGCAGTTCTTC
clone size: few; V gene: TRBV7-9; D gene: TRBD2; J gene: TRBJ2-7; CDR3 protein: CASSLGGLADYEQYF; CDR3 DNA: TGTGCCAGCAGCTTAGGGGGACTAGCGGACTACGAGCAGTACTTC
clone size: many; V gene: TRBV6-2/TRBV6-3; D gene: TRBD2; J gene: TRBJ2-3; CDR3 protein: CASSRTPWRERRTDTQYF; CDR3 DNA: TGTGCCAGCAGTCGTACCCCATGGCGGGAGCGGAGGACAGATACGCAGTATTTT
clone size: .; V gene: TRBV19; D gene: .; J gene: TRBJ2-3; CDR3 protein: CASSHPTRADTQYF; CDR3 DNA: TGTGCCAGTAGCCATCCAACGAGGGCAGATACGCAGTATTTT
clone size: .; V gene: TRBV4-1; D gene: .; J gene: TRBJ2-2; CDR3 protein: CASSQLVLGQSRTGELFF; CDR3 DNA: TGCGCCAGCAGCCAATTAGTCCTCGGACAGTCGCGTACCGGGGAGCTGTTTTTT